This entry is about one TCR beta chain. Per the authors' pipeline: From reference gene primer amplification, estimates of nucleated cell counts were derived. Repertoires were generated with immunoSEQ multiplex PCR, while TCRdb's copy carries only in-frame clones and drops some. V and J calls plus clone size are reproduced from that table; the DNA served to infer D and trimming. The sample lists more than 65,000 clones, more than 60% occurring once. This specimen comes from a study of blood T cell repertoires in COVID-19. Germline V gene data show CDR1 as MNHEY and CDR2 as SMNVEV (reference sequence). The germline V and J ends were trimmed by 4 bases and 4 bases, with 10 bases remaining between them. CDR3 length: 13 residues.

Source material: peripheral blood. The receptor's source is an elderly woman with active or convalescent COVID-19. The chain joins TRBV27 to TRBJ1-2; the D gene is possibly TRBD1 (5 bases). The DNA of the CDR3 is TGTGCCAGCAGTTCCTGGACATCCTATGGCTACACCTTC. Protein: CASSSWTSYGYTF.